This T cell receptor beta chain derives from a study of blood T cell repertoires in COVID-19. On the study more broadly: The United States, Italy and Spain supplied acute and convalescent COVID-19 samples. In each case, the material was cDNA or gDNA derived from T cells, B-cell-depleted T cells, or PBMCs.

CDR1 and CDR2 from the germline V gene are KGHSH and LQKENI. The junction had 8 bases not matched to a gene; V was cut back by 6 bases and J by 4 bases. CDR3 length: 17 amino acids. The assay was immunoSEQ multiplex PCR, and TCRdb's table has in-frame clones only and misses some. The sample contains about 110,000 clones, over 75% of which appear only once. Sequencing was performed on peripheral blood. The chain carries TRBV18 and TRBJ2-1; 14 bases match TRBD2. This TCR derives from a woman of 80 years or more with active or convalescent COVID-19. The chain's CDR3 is CASSPGLAGAGYNEQFF. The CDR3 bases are TGTGCCAGCTCCCCGGGACTAGCGGGAGCAGGATACAATGAGCAGTTCTTC.